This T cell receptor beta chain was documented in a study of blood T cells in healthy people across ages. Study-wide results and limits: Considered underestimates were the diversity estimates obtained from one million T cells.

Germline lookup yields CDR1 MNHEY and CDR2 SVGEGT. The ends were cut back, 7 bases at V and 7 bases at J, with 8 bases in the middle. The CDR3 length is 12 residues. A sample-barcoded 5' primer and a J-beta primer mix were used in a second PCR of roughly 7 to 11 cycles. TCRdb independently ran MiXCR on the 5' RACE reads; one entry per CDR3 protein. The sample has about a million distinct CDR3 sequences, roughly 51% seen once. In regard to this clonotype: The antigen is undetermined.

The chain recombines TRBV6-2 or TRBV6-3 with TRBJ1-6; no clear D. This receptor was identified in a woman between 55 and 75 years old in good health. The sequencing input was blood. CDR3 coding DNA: TGTGCCAGCAAAGTGGGCAATTCACCCCTCCACTTT. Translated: CASKVGNSPLHF.